The 27 T cell receptor beta chains below all came from one sample that was sequenced in a study of blood T cell repertoires in COVID-19. Here immunoSEQ multiplex PCR was the method, and the copy in TCRdb shows in-frame clones only, minus some. This sample carries over 250,000 clones, roughly 91% of them seen once, and the ten largest clones take around 2%. The material sequenced was PBMCs or T cells enriched from blood (not recorded which). These receptors originate from a woman aged 55 to 70 in a cohort exposed to, infected with or recovered from COVID-19 (not recorded which).

This rearrangement joins TRBV6-5 to TRBJ1-1; D not resolved. V was pared by 7 bases and J by 7 bases, with 13 bases between. CDR1 is MNHEY, CDR2 SVGAGI, per germline. The CDR3 is 12 residues long. Here the CDR3 reads CASKGPDFEAFF. In DNA, the CDR3 is TGTGCCAGCAAAGGTCCGGACTTTGAAGCTTTCTTT.

This chain joins TRBV7-8 and TRBJ1-3, with D unclear. V lost 5 bases and J lost 3, with 11 bases in between. The CDR3 extends over 14 amino acids. The germline CDR1 and CDR2 sequences are SGHVS and FQNEAQ. Here the CDR3 DNA reads TGTGCCAGCAGCAGATACCCGGGTGGAAACACCATATATTTT. Encoded protein: CASSRYPGGNTIYF.

This chain links TRBV10-3 with TRBJ1-6, with 9 bases aligning to TRBD1. Per germline, CDR1 ENHRY and CDR2 SYGVKD. The junction had 6 bases not matched to a gene; V was cut back by 2 bases and J by 7 bases. The CDR3 has 16 residues. The DNA of the CDR3 is TGTGCCATCAGTGAGCAACAGGGGGCAGCGAATTCACCCCTCCACTTT. This gives the protein CAISEQQGAANSPLHF.

The chain joins TRBV6-1 to TRBJ1-5; D gene unclear. V was cut by 2 bases and J by 9 bases, with 5 bases left in between. The CDR3 totals 11 residues. CDR1 and CDR2 (germline): MNHNS, SASEGT. The chain's CDR3 is CASSEFLPQHF. The CDR3 bases are TGTGCCAGCAGTGAATTTCTGCCCCAGCATTTT.

The gene calls are TRBV5-1 and TRBJ1-2; no clear D. The CDR3 has 18 residues. V lost 1 base, J lost 0 bases, and 19 bases lay in between. In germline, CDR1 is SGHRS, CDR2 YFSETQ. CDR3 nucleotides: TGCGCCAGCAGCTTGTTATTCCAGGCCGGCTCTTCTAACTATGGCTACACCTTC. Translating gives CASSLLFQAGSSNYGYTF.

The chain is built from TRBV10-2 and TRBJ1-1; D unresolved. V was trimmed by 4 bases and J by 3 bases, leaving 6 bases between them. The length of the CDR3 is 12 residues. The germline CDR1 and CDR2 sequences are WSHSY and SAAADI. The CDR3 DNA follows: TGCGCCAGCAGTGGCGGGGACACTGAAGCTTTCTTT. This translates into CASSGGDTEAFF.

About this clone: One end of the junction does not line up with germline, which may come from a read error. This chain links TRBV7-8 with TRBJ2-7; the match to TRBD1 covers 8 bases. From germline, CDR1 is SGHVS and CDR2 FQNEAQ. The CDR3 consists of 15 residues. This CDR3 is CASSFYRGTSHEQYF. As DNA, the CDR3 is TGTGCCAGCAGCTTCTACAGGGGGACCTCCCACGAGCAGTACTTC.

The chain combines TRBV11-3 with TRBJ2-1, with 11 bases lining up with TRBD2. V lost 1 base to trimming and J lost 3 bases; unmatched junction nucleotides: 8. The CDR3 is made up of 18 amino acids. The germline V gene encodes CDR1 SGHNT and CDR2 YENEEA. The DNA of the CDR3 is TGTGCCAGCAGCTTAGGGCGGTCCGGGACTAGCGGCTACAATGAGCAGTTCTTC. Its protein is CASSLGRSGTSGYNEQFF. The complete variable domain, with remaining parts taken from reference TRBV11-3 and TRBJ2-1, reads EAGVVQSPRYKIIEKKQPVAFWCNPISGHNTLYWYLQNLGQGPELLIRYENEEAVDDSQLPKDRFSAERLKGVDSTLKIQPAELGDSAVYLCASSLGRSGTSGYNEQFFGPGTRLTVL.

The V call is TRBV6-4, the J call TRBJ2-1; D gene unclear. Germline lookup yields CDR1 MRHNA and CDR2 SNTAGT. The CDR3 has 13 amino acids. The ends were cut back, 3 bases at V and 9 bases at J, with 12 bases in the middle. CDR3 DNA sequence: TGTGCCAGCAGTGAGCAGAAACCCAGTGAGCAGTTCTTC. The encoded protein is CASSEQKPSEQFF.

This chain connects TRBV5-6 to TRBJ1-3; tentatively, D is TRBD1 (6 bases). The CDR3 is made up of 16 amino acids. The V end was cut by 4 bases, the J end by 0 bases, with 14 bases between. CDR1 is SGHDT and CDR2 is YYEEEE in the germline V gene. This chain's CDR3 is CASSHRQASSGNTIYF. The CDR3 DNA reads as TGTGCCAGCAGCCACCGACAGGCAAGCTCTGGAAACACCATATATTTT.

The chain recombines TRBV28 with TRBJ1-4; D gene ambiguous. The germline gives CDR1 MDHEN, CDR2 SYDVKM. The CDR3 has 16 amino acids. V lost 4 bases and J lost 0, with 12 bases in between. CDR3 in DNA: TGTGCCAGCAGTTCAAAGCACGAAGCAACTAATGAAAAACTGTTTTTT. The encoded protein is CASSSKHEATNEKLFF. The complete variable domain, with remaining parts taken from reference TRBV28 and TRBJ1-4, reads DVKVTQSSRYLVKRTGEKVFLECVQDMDHENMFWYRQDPGLGLRLIYFSYDVKMKEKGDIPEGYSVSREKKERFSLILESASTNQTSMYLCASSSKHEATNEKLFFGSGTQLSVL.

The rearrangement joins TRBV21-1 to TRBJ2-6; the D call in the table, TRBD2, was not verified against the DNA. TRBV21-1 is a documented pseudogene. The CDR3 is 19 amino acids. In DNA form, the CDR3 reads TGTGCCAGCAGCAAACGGAATAGCGGGAGAAATAATGGGGCCAACGTCCTGACTTTC. This sequence encodes CASSKRNSGRNNGANVLTF.

This clone was observed once. V usage is TRBV7-2 and J usage is TRBJ2-7; maybe TRBD1 (6 bases). This CDR3 region has 13 residues. From germline, CDR1 is SGHTA and CDR2 FQGNSA. V was cut by 3 bases and J by 1 base, with 7 bases left in between. CDR3 DNA: TGTGCCAGCAGCTTCGGACAGTCCTACGAGCAGTACTTC. Its translation is CASSFGQSYEQYF.

V gene TRBV2 combines with J gene TRBJ2-7; TRBD1 might be the D (8 bases). CDR3 length: 14 amino acids. Germline assignment: CDR1 SNHLY and CDR2 FYNNEI. Trimming cost V 6 bases and J 3 bases, with 15 bases left between them. The CDR3 DNA is TGTGCCAGCAGGGGGGGGACAGGCCGCTACGAGCAGTACTTC. Its translation is CASRGGTGRYEQYF. Based on the CDR3 plus reference TRBV2 and TRBJ2-7, the full variable domain is EPEVTQTPSHQVTQMGQEVILRCVPISNHLYFYWYRQILGQKVEFLVSFYNNEISEKSEIFDDQFSVERPDGSNFTLKIRSTKLEDSAMYFCASRGGTGRYEQYFGPGTRLTVT.

The rearrangement links TRBV11-2 to TRBJ1-2; D perhaps matches TRBD1 (5 bases). Trimming left V 5 bases short and J 4 bases short, with 17 bases between. The CDR3 totals 15 residues. Per the germline V gene, CDR1 is SGHAT and CDR2 is FQNNGV. The CDR3 DNA reads as TGTGCCAGCAGCCCTATACAGGACCGTCGCTATGGCTACACCTTC. Protein sequence: CASSPIQDRRYGYTF.

V and J are TRBV27 and TRBJ1-5; tentatively, D is TRBD1 (5 bases). CDR3 length: 15 residues. CDR1 is MNHEY, CDR2 SMNVEV, per germline (reference sequence). The V and J ends lost 3 bases and 2 bases respectively, with 11 bases between them. The CDR3 region is CASSLEGSGNQPQHF. For the CDR3, the DNA is TGTGCCAGCAGTTTGGAGGGGAGCGGCAATCAGCCCCAGCATTTT.

This clone was seen only once. The chain has TRBV6-5 and TRBJ1-2, with TRBD1 identical over 7 bases. Unmatched junction bases numbered 10, after V lost 5 bases and J lost 4 bases. The CDR3 contains 15 residues. From germline, CDR1 is MNHEY and CDR2 SVGAGI. The CDR3 DNA sequence: TGTGCCAGCAGTCGCGGCCCCAGGGGGATCTATGGCTACACCTTC. This sequence encodes CASSRGPRGIYGYTF.

The V gene is TRBV18, the J gene TRBJ2-7; no firm D call. CDR3 length: 14 residues. Germline V gene sequence: CDR1 KGHSH, CDR2 LQKENI. Trimming cost V 2 bases and J 5 bases, with 13 bases left between them. CDR3 protein: CASSPGIGRDEQYF. DNA for the CDR3: TGTGCCAGCTCACCAGGAATTGGCCGGGACGAGCAGTACTTC.

The V call is TRBV27, the J call TRBJ2-1; D is ambiguous. The V gene's germline CDR1 is MNHEY and CDR2 SMNVEV (reference sequence). Trimming left V 2 bases short and J 1 base short, with 9 bases between. This CDR3 is built from 15 residues. CDR3 DNA: TGTGCCAGCAGTTTACCCGGTCGATCCTACAATGAGCAGTTCTTC. As protein: CASSLPGRSYNEQFF.

This chain joins TRBV11-2 and TRBJ2-1, with TRBD1 matching over 10 bases. Trimming took 0 bases from V and 7 from J; bases not matched to a gene: 9. Per the germline V gene, CDR1 is SGHAT and CDR2 is FQNNGV. CDR3 length equals 17 residues. This CDR3 reads CASSLDRGTGVLNEQFF. CDR3 in DNA: TGTGCCAGCAGCTTAGATAGAGGGACAGGGGTGTTGAATGAGCAGTTCTTC.

V usage is TRBV28 and J usage is TRBJ1-1; D remains ambiguous. The CDR3 sequence is 15 residues long. CDR1 and CDR2 (germline): MDHEN, SYDVKM. The V and J ends lost 2 bases and 0 bases respectively, with 10 bases between them. The CDR3 DNA reads as TGTGCCAGCAGTTTAAGGCGGGTTCTGAACACTGAAGCTTTCTTT. This sequence encodes CASSLRRVLNTEAFF.

The genes are TRBV10-1 and TRBJ2-7; perhaps TRBD2 as D (6 bases). Germline V CDR1 and CDR2: WNHNN, SYGVQD (reference sequence). There are 15 residues in the CDR3. Trimming stripped 5 bases from V and 0 bases from J, with 14 bases between. CDR3 nucleotide sequence: TGCGCCAGCAGTAGCGGGCAGACTAGCTCCTACGAGCAGTACTTC. Translation gives CASSSGQTSSYEQYF.

The chain is built from TRBV11-1 and TRBJ2-3; possibly TRBD1 for D (5 bases). Germline-derived CDR1 and CDR2 are SGHAT and FQDESV (reference sequence). V was pared by 4 bases and J by 4 bases, with 12 bases between. There are 14 residues in the CDR3. CDR3 sequence reads: CASSSQVGADTQYF. In DNA form, the CDR3 reads TGTGCCAGCAGCTCTCAAGTAGGGGCAGATACGCAGTATTTT.

The chain carries TRBV24-1 and TRBJ2-5, with a weak D call TRBD1 (6 bases). The CDR3 has 16 residues. Germline CDR1 KGHDR, CDR2 SFDVKD. Trimming left V 3 bases short and J 2 bases short, with 15 bases between. CDR3 bases: TGTGCCACCAGTGATCCGACAGGACGCCCTCAAGAGACCCAGTACTTC. Translating it yields CATSDPTGRPQETQYF.

This clone was detected a few times. The sample carries other DNA sequences with the same CDR3. V gene TRBV27 combines with J gene TRBJ1-4; TRBD1 is a possible D gene (5 bases). Trimming left V 0 bases short and J 8 bases short, with 10 bases between. CDR1 MNHEY and CDR2 SMNVEV come from the germline V gene (reference sequence). CDR3 length: 14 amino acids. As DNA, the CDR3 is TGTGCCAGCAGTTTATCAGGGGTTGGGGAAAAACTGTTTTTT. Translation: CASSLSGVGEKLFF.

The CDR3 loop reads CASNFGAGTSGRRYNEQFF. The DNA for the CDR3 is TGTGCCAGCAACTTCGGGGCAGGGACTAGCGGGAGAAGATACAATGAGCAGTTCTTC. The chain joins TRBV28 to TRBJ2-1; TRBD2 agrees at 14 bases. V was pared by 7 bases and J by 4 bases, with 15 bases of the junction left unmatched. Germline CDR1 MDHEN, CDR2 SYDVKM. This CDR3 spans 19 amino acids.

This chain joins TRBV12-5 and TRBJ2-7; 10 bases map to TRBD2. The germline V gene has CDR1 LGHNT and CDR2 FRNRAP. Trimming at V came to 7 bases and at J to 4 bases, leaving 10 bases not matched to a gene. The CDR3 is made up of 15 amino acids. The CDR3 nucleotides read TGTGCTAGTGCCCTCGGGCCTAGCGGGAGTTACGAGCAGTACTTC. Its protein product is CASALGPSGSYEQYF. The full variable domain, its missing parts supplied by reference TRBV12-5 and TRBJ2-7, is DARVTQTPRHKVTEMGQEVTMRCQPILGHNTVFWYRQTMMQGLELLAYFRNRAPLDDSGMPKDRFSAEMPDATLATLKIQPSEPRDSAVYFCASALGPSGSYEQYFGPGTRLTVT.